One sample yielded the 13 T cell receptor beta chains listed below, sequenced in a study of T-cell memory formation after mild COVID-19. TCRdb independently ran MiXCR on the 5' RACE reads; one entry per CDR3 protein. The repertoire holds 150,000 to 200,000 distinct CDR3 sequences, with under 15% as singletons. The sample was PBMCs or a T cell subset sorted from them (not recorded which). The receptors stem from a man between 18 and 35 years old who had mild COVID-19 (a few samples of this study predate the infection). Cell type and time point are not known.

This clonotype was observed many times. The CDR3 DNA reads TGCAGTGCCGGGGGGGGCGCACTAGATACGCAGTATTTT. Protein sequence: CSAGGGALDTQYF. The chain employs TRBV20-1 and TRBJ2-3, with 8 bases fitting TRBD2. CDR1 DFQATT and CDR2 SNEGSKA come from the germline V gene (reference sequence). The CDR3 is made up of 13 amino acids. V gave up 6 bases and J gave up 5 bases; unmatched junction bases: 7.

This clonotype was observed a handful of times. The rearrangement links TRBV30 to TRBJ1-6, with 9 bases lining up with TRBD1. CDR1 is GTSNPN and CDR2 is SVGIG in the germline V gene (reference sequence). The CDR3 is 14 residues long. Trimming removed 1 base from V and 10 bases from J; junction bases left unmatched: 5. CDR3 DNA: TGTGCCTGGAGTGAGGGGGACAGGGTATCACCCCTCCACTTT. Translated, it gives CAWSEGDRVSPLHF.

This clonotype was seen many times. The CDR3 loop reads CASSQQRNQPQHF. In nucleotides, the CDR3 is TGCGCCAGCAGCCAACAGAGGAATCAGCCCCAGCATTTT. This chain links TRBV4-3 with TRBJ1-5; no definite D call. The V end lost 2 bases, the J end lost 4 bases, and 6 bases lay between the germline ends. The CDR3 totals 13 residues. Germline CDR1 reads LGHNA; CDR2 reads YSLEER.

This clonotype was detected a few times. The rearrangement links TRBV7-2 to TRBJ2-2; 8 bases are a match to TRBD2. This CDR3 is built from 16 residues. Germline V gene data show CDR1 as SGHTA and CDR2 as FQGNSA. Trimming at V came to 1 base and at J to 4 bases, leaving 5 bases not matched to a gene. CDR3: CASSLDGGAVTGELFF. Written as DNA, the CDR3 is TGTGCCAGCAGCTTAGACGGGGGGGCGGTCACCGGGGAGCTGTTTTTT.

The V and J genes are TRBV24-1 and TRBJ2-5; 11 bases match TRBD2. Germline lookup yields CDR1 KGHDR and CDR2 SFDVKD. V was pared by 2 bases and J by 3 bases, with 4 bases of the junction left unmatched. The CDR3 spans 16 residues. The CDR3 sequence: CATSDSGTSGKETQYF. Here the CDR3 DNA reads TGTGCCACCAGTGATTCTGGGACTAGCGGAAAAGAGACCCAGTACTTC.

This clonotype was seen a handful of times. The chain is built from TRBV5-1 and TRBJ1-1; 7 bases agree with TRBD1. CDR1 and CDR2 from the germline V gene are SGHRS and YFSETQ. The V segment lost 4 bases and the J segment 5 bases; nucleotides outside the gene matches: 8. The CDR3 runs 14 residues. The CDR3 reads CASSGDRVGTEAFF. CDR3 coding DNA: TGCGCCAGCAGCGGAGACAGGGTGGGGACTGAAGCTTTCTTT.

V and J are TRBV9 and TRBJ2-2; D is unresolved. The length of the CDR3 is 14 residues. Trimming stripped 1 base from V and 5 bases from J, with 9 bases between. Germline loops: CDR1 SGDLS, CDR2 YYNGEE. For the CDR3, the DNA is TGTGCCAGCAGCGTATCGGCCACGACCGGGGAGCTGTTTTTT. Residues: CASSVSATTGELFF.

This clonotype was observed a handful of times. The chain combines TRBV20-1 with TRBJ2-1, with 10 nucleotides matching TRBD2. The CDR3 spans 15 residues. Trimming took 5 bases from V and 3 from J; bases not matched to a gene: 7. The germline V gene has CDR1 DFQATT and CDR2 SNEGSKA (reference sequence). CDR3 protein: CSAGLAGGYYNEQFF. CDR3 in DNA: TGCAGTGCTGGTTTAGCGGGGGGCTACTACAATGAGCAGTTCTTC.

V is TRBV7-2 and J is TRBJ1-5; D is possibly TRBD1 (6 bases). V gave up 5 bases and J gave up 5 bases, with 13 bases separating them. The germline V gene has CDR1 SGHTA and CDR2 FQGNSA. The CDR3 is made up of 14 amino acids. In nucleotides, the CDR3 is TGTGCCAGCAGCCCGCCGGACAGCTATCAGCCCCAGCATTTT. Its protein product is CASSPPDSYQPQHF.

V and J are TRBV5-1 and TRBJ2-3, with 9 nucleotides matching TRBD2. The CDR3 loop spans 15 amino acids. Germline V gene lookup returns CDR1 SGHRS and CDR2 YFSETQ. The V and J ends lost 5 bases and 2 bases, in that order; junction bases with no gene match: 6. The CDR3 nucleotides read TGCGCCAGCAGGAACAGCGGGGGGCTCACAGATACGCAGTATTTT. Translated: CASRNSGGLTDTQYF.

This clonotype has a handful of counts. The chain is built from TRBV20-1 and TRBJ2-5; no clear D. The CDR3 consists of 13 residues. CDR1 DFQATT and CDR2 SNEGSKA come from the germline V gene (reference sequence). V was clipped by 4 bases and J by 0 bases, with 9 bases between them. The CDR3 region is CSATHQYQETQYF. The CDR3 DNA is TGCAGTGCTACCCACCAGTACCAAGAGACCCAGTACTTC.

This clonotype was counted a few times. V and J are TRBV5-1 and TRBJ2-5; D is unclear. This CDR3 spans 12 amino acids. Trimming removed 7 bases from V and 0 bases from J, with 7 bases in between. From germline, CDR1 is SGHRS and CDR2 YFSETQ. CDR3 sequence reads: CASRRDQETQYF. The CDR3 nucleotides are TGCGCCAGCCGACGGGACCAAGAGACCCAGTACTTC. Supplemented by reference TRBV5-1 and TRBJ2-5, the full variable domain reads KAGVTQTPRYLIKTRGQQVTLSCSPISGHRSVSWYQQTPGQGLQFLFEYFSETQRNKGNFPGRFSGRQFSNSRSEMNVSTLELGDSALYLCASRRDQETQYFGPGTRLLVL.

The chain carries TRBV5-1 and TRBJ2-3; D is tentatively TRBD1 or TRBD2 (5 bases each). Germline V gives CDR1 SGHRS, CDR2 YFSETQ. The CDR3 length is 16 residues. The ends were cut back, 4 bases at V and 1 base at J, with 16 bases in the middle. CDR3 region: CASSGTWNEGTDTQYF. The CDR3 region has the DNA TGCGCCAGCAGCGGGACCTGGAATGAAGGCACAGATACGCAGTATTTT.